This T cell receptor beta chain was sequenced during a study of response to subunit inactivated influenza vaccine. This clonotype has a count of ten or more. Its antigen is still unknown. TCRdb ran MiXCR on the RT-PCR reads and lists one entry per CDR3 protein. The sample lists 710,000 or so distinct CDR3 sequences, about a sixth occurring once. CDR3 size: 13 residues. V lost 2 bases, J lost 3 bases, and 8 bases lay in between. Points from the study as a whole: Few new T cells, the authors suggested, are recruited by each seasonal influenza vaccination.

The rearrangement uses TRBV12-3 or TRBV12-4 and TRBJ2-7; D is perhaps TRBD2 (5 bases). The source of this sequence is a man aged 50 to 59 who received an inactivated influenza vaccine. The sequencing used PBMCs from blood, collected roughly 12 days after vaccination. CDR3 DNA sequence: TGTGCCAGCAGTTTAAGAGGGCTCTACGAGCAGTACTTC. This sequence encodes CASSLRGLYEQYF.